This T cell receptor beta chain stems from a study of shared clonotypes between healthy human individuals. CDR1 SGHTA and CDR2 FQGNSA come from the germline V gene. V was cut by 1 base and J by 6 bases, with 13 bases left in between. The CDR3 covers 15 residues. The table came from immunoSEQ multiplex PCR; TCRdb's copy has only in-frame clones and leaves some out. The table has approximately 2.5 million clones, just over 90% seen once. The chain is built from TRBV7-2 and TRBJ1-5; D is undetermined. The sample was naive CD4+ T cells sorted from blood. Subset in this sample: CD45RA+ positively selected. The clonotype was recovered from a man between 18 and 29 years old in good health. CDR3 loop: CASSLGTLSGQPQHF. DNA of the CDR3: TGTGCCAGCAGCTTAGGGACCTTGTCGGGTCAGCCCCAGCATTTT.